Listed below are T cell receptor beta chains from one sample, sequenced in a study of cytomegalovirus exposure and HLA in healthy donors. Data came from immunoSEQ multiplex PCR; TCRdb stores just in-frame clones and leaves some out. The data hold fewer than 150,000 clones, with over 75% observed a single time. Specimen: PBMCs. The receptors derive from a man aged 45-65 years in good health and CMV-seronegative. Both conserved end residues are part of each CDR3. The D gene is left open where the match is weak. Clone size is shown for a subset of rows, as once, few, many or a class of expanded clone.

CDR3: CASSPVGSGANVLTF
DNA: TGTGCCAGCAGCCCAGTCGGGTCTGGGGCCAACGTCCTGACTTTC
V: TRBV9
size: .
J: TRBJ2-6
D: .

CDR3: CAWRPPRGEQFF
DNA: TGTGCCTGGAGACCCCCTAGGGGTGAGCAGTTCTTC
V: TRBV30
size: .
J: TRBJ2-1
D: .

CDR3: CASRTGAGVETQYF
DNA: TGTGCCAGCAGAACGGGAGCGGGAGTAGAGACCCAGTACTTC
V: TRBV6-6
size: once
J: TRBJ2-5
D: TRBD2

CDR3: CASSPSSGGTGNTIYF
DNA: TGTGCCAGCAGCCCGAGCTCAGGAGGGACTGGAAACACCATATATTTT
V: TRBV9
size: .
J: TRBJ1-3
D: .

CDR3: CASSRDSNNERFF
DNA: TGTGCCAGCTCACGAGACAGTAACAATGAGCGGTTCTTC
V: TRBV18
size: .
J: TRBJ2-1
D: .

CDR3: CASSMGQGSGNEKLFF
DNA: TGCGCCAGCAGCATGGGACAGGGGAGCGGTAATGAAAAACTGTTTTTT
V: TRBV5-1
size: .
J: TRBJ1-4
D: TRBD1

CDR3: CASSSTGAYNEQFF
DNA: TGTGCCAGCAGTTCTACAGGGGCCTACAATGAGCAGTTCTTC
V: TRBV6-6
size: once
J: TRBJ2-1
D: TRBD1

CDR3: CASSSGTSGRTMGETQYF
DNA: TGCGCCAGCAGCTCCGGGACTAGCGGGAGGACCATGGGAGAGACCCAGTACTTC
V: TRBV5-1
size: few
J: TRBJ2-5
D: TRBD2

CDR3: CASSLGVLSDTQYF
DNA: TGCGCCAGCAGCTTGGGAGTATTGTCTGATACGCAGTATTTT
V: TRBV5-1
size: few
J: TRBJ2-3
D: .

CDR3: CASSYSGLAVGQFF
DNA: TGTGCCAGCAGTTACTCCGGACTAGCGGTCGGGCAGTTCTTC
V: TRBV6-5
size: .
J: TRBJ2-1
D: TRBD2

CDR3: CASSGPLRGTEAFF
DNA: TGCGCCAGCAGCGGACCGCTTCGGGGGACTGAAGCTTTCTTT
V: TRBV4-1
size: .
J: TRBJ1-1
D: .

CDR3: CASSLDSETYEQYF
DNA: TGTGCCAGCAGCTTAGACAGTGAGACCTACGAGCAGTACTTC
V: TRBV7-2
size: .
J: TRBJ2-7
D: .

CDR3: CASSEEESEKLFF
DNA: TGTGCCAGCAGTGAAGAGGAGTCTGAAAAACTGTTTTTT
V: TRBV2
size: .
J: TRBJ1-4
D: .

CDR3: CASSSSHTSHEQYF
DNA: TGTGCCAGTAGTTCCTCCCACACGTCCCACGAGCAGTACTTC
V: TRBV19
size: .
J: TRBJ2-7
D: .

CDR3: CASSIGTVYEQYF
DNA: TGCGCCAGCAGCATCGGGACAGTCTACGAGCAGTACTTC
V: TRBV5-1
size: .
J: TRBJ2-7
D: TRBD1

CDR3: CASSWPGQRSDTQYF
DNA: TGTGCCAGCAGCTGGCCGGGACAGAGGTCAGATACGCAGTATTTT
V: TRBV5-4
size: .
J: TRBJ2-3
D: TRBD1

CDR3: CASKAGGPGELFF
DNA: TGTGCCAGTAAGGCGGGAGGGCCCGGGGAGCTGTTTTTT
V: TRBV19
size: .
J: TRBJ2-2
D: TRBD2

CDR3: CASSDIPGQLYEKLFF
DNA: TGTGCCAGCAGTGATATACCGGGACAGTTATATGAAAAACTGTTTTTT
V: TRBV6-1
size: .
J: TRBJ1-4
D: TRBD1

CDR3: CASSNRDGGYEQYF
DNA: TGTGCCAGCAGCAACCGGGACGGAGGGTACGAGCAGTACTTC
V: TRBV9
size: .
J: TRBJ2-7
D: .

CDR3: CASSYGQGADYGYTF
DNA: TGTGCCAGCAGTTACGGGCAGGGGGCGGACTATGGCTACACCTTC
V: TRBV6-5
size: .
J: TRBJ1-2
D: TRBD1

CDR3: CASGSAGGNNEQFF
DNA: TGTGCCAGCGGTTCGGCGGGAGGAAACAATGAGCAGTTCTTC
V: TRBV2
size: .
J: TRBJ2-1
D: TRBD2

CDR3: CASSPQGTYEQYF
DNA: TGTGCCAGCTCACCTCAGGGAACCTACGAGCAGTACTTC
V: TRBV18
size: once
J: TRBJ2-7
D: .

CDR3: CASTPGLAGAEGAKNIQYF
DNA: TGTGCCAGCACTCCGGGGCTAGCGGGAGCTGAGGGAGCCAAAAACATTCAGTACTTC
V: TRBV28
size: few
J: TRBJ2-4
D: TRBD2

CDR3: CASSPGQGAGEQFF
DNA: TGTGCCAGCAGCCCGGGACAGGGGGCAGGTGAGCAGTTCTTC
V: TRBV27
size: .
J: TRBJ2-1
D: TRBD1

CDR3: CASSFRTGEETQYF
DNA: TGTGCCAGCAGCTTCAGGACAGGGGAAGAGACCCAGTACTTC
V: TRBV5-4
size: few
J: TRBJ2-5
D: TRBD1

CDR3: CASSLTSGSSGDNEQFF
DNA: TGTGCCAGCAGCTTAACGAGCGGGTCTAGCGGCGACAATGAGCAGTTCTTC
V: TRBV7-9
size: .
J: TRBJ2-1
D: TRBD2

CDR3: CAISPGGGKGTQYF
DNA: TGTGCCATCAGCCCAGGGGGCGGAAAGGGTACGCAGTATTTT
V: TRBV10-3
size: .
J: TRBJ2-3
D: TRBD1

CDR3: CASSGGGGGVGELFF
DNA: TGTGCCAGCAGCGGGGGAGGAGGGGGGGTCGGGGAGCTGTTTTTT
V: TRBV5-4
size: .
J: TRBJ2-2
D: .

CDR3: CAISETRDTGELFF
DNA: TGTGCCATCAGTGAAACCCGGGACACCGGGGAGCTGTTTTTT
V: TRBV10-3
size: .
J: TRBJ2-2
D: .

CDR3: CASTHGYQPQHF
DNA: TGTGCCAGTACCCACGGGTATCAGCCCCAGCATTTT
V: TRBV19
size: .
J: TRBJ1-5
D: .

CDR3: CASSPGTSGRDTQYF
DNA: TGTGCCAGCAGTCCCGGGACTAGCGGGAGAGATACGCAGTATTTT
V: TRBV2
size: .
J: TRBJ2-3
D: TRBD2

CDR3: CASRGSGYEQFF
DNA: TGTGCCAGCAGGGGGAGCGGGTATGAGCAGTTCTTC
V: TRBV27
size: .
J: TRBJ2-1
D: .

CDR3: CASSVAGTGGRETQYF
DNA: TGTGCCAGCAGTGTTGCCGGGACAGGGGGCCGAGAGACCCAGTACTTC
V: TRBV2
size: .
J: TRBJ2-5
D: TRBD1